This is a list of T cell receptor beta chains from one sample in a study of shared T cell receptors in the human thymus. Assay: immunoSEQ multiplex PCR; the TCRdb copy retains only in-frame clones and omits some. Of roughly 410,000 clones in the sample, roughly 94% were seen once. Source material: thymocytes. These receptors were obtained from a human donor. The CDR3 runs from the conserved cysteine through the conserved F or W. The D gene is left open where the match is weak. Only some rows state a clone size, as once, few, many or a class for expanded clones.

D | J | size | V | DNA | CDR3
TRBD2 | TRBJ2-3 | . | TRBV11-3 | TGTGCCAGCAGCCCTAGGACTAGCTCAGATACGCAGTATTTT | CASSPRTSSDTQYF
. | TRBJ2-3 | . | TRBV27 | TGTGCCAGCAGTTCTCTGGACAGCCGAAAGTGGACGCAGTATTTT | CASSSLDSRKWTQYF
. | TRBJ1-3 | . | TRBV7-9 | TGTGCCAGCAGTTCCGGGCCAGGGGACAACACCATATATTTT | CASSSGPGDNTIYF
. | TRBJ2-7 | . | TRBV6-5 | TGTGCCAGCAGCCCTTCAGGGGAGGCTTCCTACGAGCAGTACTTC | CASSPSGEASYEQYF
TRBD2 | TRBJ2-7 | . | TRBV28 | TGTGCCAGCAGTTGCTCTAGCGGGAGTATTTACGAGCAGTACTTC | CASSCSSGSIYEQYF
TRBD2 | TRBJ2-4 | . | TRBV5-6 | TGTGCCAGCAGCTGGACCGGCGGGAGGGAAAACATTCAGTACTTC | CASSWTGGRENIQYF
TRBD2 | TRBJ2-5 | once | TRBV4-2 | TGTGCCAGCAGCCCCAGCCAAGCGGGGCAAAAAGAGACCCAGTACTTC | CASSPSQAGQKETQYF
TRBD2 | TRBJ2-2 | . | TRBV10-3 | TGTGCCATCAGGAACAGTAGCGGGACGGGCACCGGGGAGCTGTTTTTT | CAIRNSSGTGTGELFF
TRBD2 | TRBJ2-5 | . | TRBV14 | TGTGCCAGCAGCCAGGGTAGCGGGAGGGGAGAGACCCAGTACTTC | CASSQGSGRGETQYF
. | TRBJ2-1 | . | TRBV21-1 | TGTGCCAGGGGGGGACAGGGCATCTTAGCGGGAGGTTACAATGAGCAGTTCTTC | CARGGQGILAGGYNEQFF
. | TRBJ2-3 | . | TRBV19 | TGTGCCAGTAGTATGAATGGGGTGGGCAGCACAGATACGCAGTATTTT | CASSMNGVGSTDTQYF
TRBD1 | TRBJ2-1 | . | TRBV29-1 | TGCAGCGCCCGGACAGGGGACCGGGAGCAGTTCTTC | CSARTGDREQFF
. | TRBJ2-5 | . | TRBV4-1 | TGCGCCAGCAGCCAACCTCCCTGCGGTGGTAGTGGAGAGACCCAGTACTTC | CASSQPPCGGSGETQYF
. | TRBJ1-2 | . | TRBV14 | TGTGCCAGCAGCCAAGGACATTGGGGCTACACCTTC | CASSQGHWGYTF
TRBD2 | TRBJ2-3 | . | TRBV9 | TGTGCCAGCAGGACTAGCGGGATAAGCACAGATACGCAGTATTTT | CASRTSGISTDTQYF
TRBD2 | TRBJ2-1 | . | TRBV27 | TGTGCCAGCAGTTTAGTTCCTAGCGGGATCTCGAGCTCCTACAATGAGCAGTTCTTC | CASSLVPSGISSSYNEQFF
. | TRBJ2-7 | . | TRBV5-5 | TGTGCCAGCAGCTTGCCAGGGACCTTCGCTCAGCAGTACTTC | CASSLPGTFAQQYF
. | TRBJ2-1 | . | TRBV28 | TGTGCCAGCAGTTTTTTCCGGGAGAGGAGCTACAATGAGCAGTTCTTC | CASSFFRERSYNEQFF